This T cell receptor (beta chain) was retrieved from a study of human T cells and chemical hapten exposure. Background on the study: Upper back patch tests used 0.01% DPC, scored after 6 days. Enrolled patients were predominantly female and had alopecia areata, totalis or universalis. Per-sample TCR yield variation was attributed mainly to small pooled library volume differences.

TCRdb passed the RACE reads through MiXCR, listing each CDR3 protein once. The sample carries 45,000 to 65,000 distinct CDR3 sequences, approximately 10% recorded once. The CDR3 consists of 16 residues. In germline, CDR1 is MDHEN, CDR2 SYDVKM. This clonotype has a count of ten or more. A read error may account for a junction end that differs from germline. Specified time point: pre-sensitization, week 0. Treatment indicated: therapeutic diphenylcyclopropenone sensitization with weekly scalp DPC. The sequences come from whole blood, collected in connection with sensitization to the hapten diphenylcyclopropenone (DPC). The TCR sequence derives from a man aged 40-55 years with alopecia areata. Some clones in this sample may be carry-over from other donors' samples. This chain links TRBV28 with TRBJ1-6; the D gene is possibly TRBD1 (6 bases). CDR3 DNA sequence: TGTGCCAACAGTTTCCGGGACACTGTTTATAATTCACCCCTCCACTTT. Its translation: CANSFRDTVYNSPLHF.